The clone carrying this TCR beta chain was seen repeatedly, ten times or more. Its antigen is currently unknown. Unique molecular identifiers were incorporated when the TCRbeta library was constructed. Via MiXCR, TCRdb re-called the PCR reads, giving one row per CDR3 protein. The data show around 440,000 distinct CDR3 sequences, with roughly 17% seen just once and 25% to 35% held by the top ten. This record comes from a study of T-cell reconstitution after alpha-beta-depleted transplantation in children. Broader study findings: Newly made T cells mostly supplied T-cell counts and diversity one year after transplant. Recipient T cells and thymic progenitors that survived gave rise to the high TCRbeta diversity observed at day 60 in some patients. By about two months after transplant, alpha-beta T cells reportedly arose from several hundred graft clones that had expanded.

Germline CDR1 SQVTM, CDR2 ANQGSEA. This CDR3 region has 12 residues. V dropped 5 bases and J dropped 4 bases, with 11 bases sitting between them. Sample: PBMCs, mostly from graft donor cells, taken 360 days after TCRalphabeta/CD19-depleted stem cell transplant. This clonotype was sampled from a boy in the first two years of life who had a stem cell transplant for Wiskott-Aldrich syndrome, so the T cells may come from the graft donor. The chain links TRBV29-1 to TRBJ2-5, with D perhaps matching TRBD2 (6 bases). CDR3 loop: CSVSGDGETQYF. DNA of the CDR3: TGCAGCGTTTCGGGAGACGGAGAGACCCAGTACTTC.